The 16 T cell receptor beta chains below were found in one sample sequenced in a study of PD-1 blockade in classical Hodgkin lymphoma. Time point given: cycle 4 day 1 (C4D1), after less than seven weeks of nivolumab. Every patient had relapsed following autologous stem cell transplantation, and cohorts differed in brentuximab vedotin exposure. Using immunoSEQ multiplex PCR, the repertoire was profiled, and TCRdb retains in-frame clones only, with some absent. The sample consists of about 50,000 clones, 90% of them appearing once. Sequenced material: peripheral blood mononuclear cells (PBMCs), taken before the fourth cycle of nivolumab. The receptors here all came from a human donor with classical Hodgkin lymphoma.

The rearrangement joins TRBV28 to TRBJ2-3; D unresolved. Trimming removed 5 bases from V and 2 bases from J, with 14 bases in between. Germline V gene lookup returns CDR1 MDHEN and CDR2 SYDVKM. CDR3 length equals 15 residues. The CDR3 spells CASSVFGLHTDTQYF. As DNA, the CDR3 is TGTGCCAGCAGTGTTTTCGGTCTCCACACAGATACGCAGTATTTT.

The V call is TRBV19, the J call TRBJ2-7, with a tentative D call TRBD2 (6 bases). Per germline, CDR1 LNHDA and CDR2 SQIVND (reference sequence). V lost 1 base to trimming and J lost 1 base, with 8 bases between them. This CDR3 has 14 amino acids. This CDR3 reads CASSIGGLSYEQYF. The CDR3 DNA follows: TGTGCCAGTAGTATAGGGGGACTGTCCTACGAGCAGTACTTC.

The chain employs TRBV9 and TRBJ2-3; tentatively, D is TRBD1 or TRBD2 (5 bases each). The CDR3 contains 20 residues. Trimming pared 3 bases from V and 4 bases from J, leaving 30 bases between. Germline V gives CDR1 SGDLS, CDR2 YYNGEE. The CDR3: CASSANVGQTVETSSDTQYF. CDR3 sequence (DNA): TGTGCCAGCAGCGCCAACGTGGGGCAAACGGTTGAAACTAGTTCAGATACGCAGTATTTT.

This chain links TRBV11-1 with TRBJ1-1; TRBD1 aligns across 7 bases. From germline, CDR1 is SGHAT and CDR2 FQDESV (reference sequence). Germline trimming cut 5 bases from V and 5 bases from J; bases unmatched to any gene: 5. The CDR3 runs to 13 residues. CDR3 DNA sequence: TGTGCCAGCAGCCCAGACAGGGTTACTGAAGCTTTCTTT. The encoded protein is CASSPDRVTEAFF.

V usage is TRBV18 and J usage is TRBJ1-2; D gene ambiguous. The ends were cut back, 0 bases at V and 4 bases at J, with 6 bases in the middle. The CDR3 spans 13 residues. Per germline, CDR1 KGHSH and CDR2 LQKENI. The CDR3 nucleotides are TGTGCCAGCTCACCACCTGATCGCTATGGCTACACCTTC. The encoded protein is CASSPPDRYGYTF.

CDR3 in DNA: TGTGCCAGCTCATCGGACAGGGTTTACGGCTACACCTTC. Residues: CASSSDRVYGYTF. The chain uses TRBV18 and TRBJ1-2; 8 bases agree with TRBD1. Germline CDR1 and CDR2: KGHSH and LQKENI. The CDR3 is made up of 13 amino acids. J gave up 8 bases and V 5 bases, and 7 bases lay outside the gene matches.

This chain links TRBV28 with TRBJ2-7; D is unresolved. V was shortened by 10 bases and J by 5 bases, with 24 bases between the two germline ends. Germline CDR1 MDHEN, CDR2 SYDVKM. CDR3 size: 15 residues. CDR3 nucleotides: TGTGCCACCACTATTTCGGACGGACGATTCGACGAGCAGTACTTC. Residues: CATTISDGRFDEQYF.

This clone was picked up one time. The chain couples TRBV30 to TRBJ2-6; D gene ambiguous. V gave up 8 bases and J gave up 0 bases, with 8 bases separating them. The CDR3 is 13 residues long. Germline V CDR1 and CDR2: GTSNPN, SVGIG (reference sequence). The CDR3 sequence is CAVDPSGANVLTF. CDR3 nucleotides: TGTGCCGTGGACCCCTCTGGGGCCAACGTCCTGACTTTC.

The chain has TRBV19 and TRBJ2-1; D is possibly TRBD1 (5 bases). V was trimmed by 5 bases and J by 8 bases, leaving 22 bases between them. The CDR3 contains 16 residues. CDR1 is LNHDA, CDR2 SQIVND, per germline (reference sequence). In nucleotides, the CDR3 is TGTGCCAGTAGTTCCCCACACGTCCTGAAGACAGATGAGCAGTTCTTC. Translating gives CASSSPHVLKTDEQFF. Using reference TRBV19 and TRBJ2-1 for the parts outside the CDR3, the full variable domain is DGGITQSPKYLFRKEGQNVTLSCEQNLNHDAMYWYRQDPGQGLRLIYYSQIVNDFQKGDIAEGYSVSREKKESFPLTVTSAQKNPTAFYLCASSSPHVLKTDEQFFGPGTRLTVL.

The CDR3 is CASSLDVPTGELFF. The CDR3 DNA reads TGTGCCAGCAGCTTAGATGTCCCCACCGGGGAGCTGTTTTTT. J is TRBJ2-2 and V is TRBV7-8; D not resolved. Trimming pared 1 base from V and 4 bases from J, leaving 7 bases between. Germline V gives CDR1 SGHVS, CDR2 FQNEAQ. The CDR3 is 14 residues long. The variable domain in full, completed from reference TRBV7-8 and TRBJ2-2, reads GAGVSQSPRYKVAKRGQDVALRCDPISGHVSLFWYQQALGQGPEFLTYFQNEAQLDKSGLPSDRFFAERPEGSVSTLKIQRTQQEDSAVYLCASSLDVPTGELFFGEGSRLTVL.

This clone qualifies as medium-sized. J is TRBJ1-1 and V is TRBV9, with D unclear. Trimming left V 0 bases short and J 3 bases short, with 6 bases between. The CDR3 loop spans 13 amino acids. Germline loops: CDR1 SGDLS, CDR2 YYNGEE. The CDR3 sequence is CASSVDLHTEAFF. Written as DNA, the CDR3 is TGTGCCAGCAGCGTAGACCTGCACACTGAAGCTTTCTTT.

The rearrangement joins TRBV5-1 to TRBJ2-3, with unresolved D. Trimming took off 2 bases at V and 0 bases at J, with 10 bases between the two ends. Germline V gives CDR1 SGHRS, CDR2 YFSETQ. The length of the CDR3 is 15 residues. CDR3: CASSLWITSTDTQYF. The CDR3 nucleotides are TGCGCCAGCAGCTTATGGATTACTAGCACAGATACGCAGTATTTT.

The CDR3 loop is CASSSGEQDTGELFF. CDR3 coding DNA: TGTGCCAGTTCCTCGGGCGAGCAAGACACCGGGGAGCTGTTTTTT. J is TRBJ2-2 and V is TRBV19; D not certain. Trimming removed 8 bases at V and 3 bases at J, with 16 bases between. The CDR3 runs to 15 residues. CDR1 is LNHDA, CDR2 SQIVND, per germline (reference sequence).

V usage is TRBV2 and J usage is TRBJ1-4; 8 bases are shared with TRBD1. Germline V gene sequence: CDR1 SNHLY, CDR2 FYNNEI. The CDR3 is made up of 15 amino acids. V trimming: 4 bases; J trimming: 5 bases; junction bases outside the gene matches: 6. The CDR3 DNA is TGTGCCAGCAGTGCGGACAGGGCAAGGAATGAAAAACTGTTTTTT. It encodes CASSADRARNEKLFF.

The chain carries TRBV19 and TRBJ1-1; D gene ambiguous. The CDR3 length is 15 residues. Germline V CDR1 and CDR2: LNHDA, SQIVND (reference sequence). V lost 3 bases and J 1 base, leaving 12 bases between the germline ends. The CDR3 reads CASSIITWENTEAFF. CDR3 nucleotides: TGTGCCAGTAGTATCATTACATGGGAGAACACTGAAGCTTTCTTT.

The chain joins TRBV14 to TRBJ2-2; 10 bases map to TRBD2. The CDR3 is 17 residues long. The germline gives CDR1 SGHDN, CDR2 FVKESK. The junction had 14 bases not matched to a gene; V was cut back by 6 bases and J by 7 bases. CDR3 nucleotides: TGTGCCAGCAGTCCTAACAGCGGGAGGGCCTTCGTCGGGGAGCTGTTTTTT. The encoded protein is CASSPNSGRAFVGELFF.